Shown below are 21 T cell receptor beta chains from a single sample sequenced in a study of T cells in Graves' hyperthyroidism and ophthalmopathy. From RNA transcripts, TCR beta CDR3 regions were amplified. The primer set for the first-round RT-PCR of the TCR CDR3 was HTBI. MiXCR was run by TCRdb on the multiplex PCR reads, yielding one entry per CDR3 protein. The data show approximately 690,000 distinct CDR3 sequences, more than 14% seen once. The specimen was blood. The source is a woman between 45 and 65 years old with Graves' ophthalmopathy.

This chain links TRBV30 with TRBJ1-5, with a weak D call TRBD1 (5 bases). The germline V gene encodes CDR1 GTSNPN and CDR2 SVGIG (reference sequence). The CDR3 length is 13 residues. The ends were cut back, 4 bases at V and 6 bases at J, with 13 bases in the middle. The CDR3 DNA reads as TGTGCCTGGACGGCAGGGAGCGGTCAGCCCCAGCATTTT. Translating it yields CAWTAGSGQPQHF.

This clonotype came up many times. This chain links TRBV6-2 or TRBV6-3 with TRBJ2-1; TRBD2 matches at 10 bases. Germline CDR1 is MNHEY and CDR2 is SVGEGT. The CDR3 runs 17 residues. J lost 8 bases, V lost 1 base, and 11 bases had no gene match. This CDR3 reads CASSYFESGRGGDEQFF. In DNA, the CDR3 is TGTGCCAGCAGTTACTTCGAAAGCGGGAGGGGAGGGGATGAGCAGTTCTTC.

On this clonotype itself: A clone one base away is much larger, so this may be a read error. This rearrangement joins TRBV5-5 to TRBJ1-1; TRBD1 might be the D (6 bases). This CDR3 is 15 amino acids long. V gave up 4 bases and J gave up 3 bases, with 16 bases separating them. Germline CDR1 and CDR2: SGHKS and YYEKEE (reference sequence). The CDR3, as DNA: TGTGCCAGCAGCGGAGAGGCAGGGGCGTACACTGAAGCTTTCTTT. This encodes CASSGEAGAYTEAFF.

Ten or more counts support this clonotype. The V call is TRBV2, the J call TRBJ2-2; unclear D gene. Trimming cost V 5 bases and J 4 bases, with 11 bases left between them. This CDR3 region has 14 residues. In germline, CDR1 is SNHLY, CDR2 FYNNEI. The CDR3 DNA reads TGTGCCAGCAGTCTTCTCCCTCCCACCGGGGAGCTGTTTTTT. Amino acid sequence: CASSLLPPTGELFF. Full variable domain (outside the CDR3, taken from reference TRBV2 and TRBJ2-2): EPEVTQTPSHQVTQMGQEVILRCVPISNHLYFYWYRQILGQKVEFLVSFYNNEISEKSEIFDDQFSVERPDGSNFTLKIRSTKLEDSAMYFCASSLLPPTGELFFGEGSRLTVL.

The gene calls are TRBV9 and TRBJ1-5; possibly TRBD1 for D (6 bases). This CDR3 is 15 amino acids long. The germline V gene has CDR1 SGDLS and CDR2 YYNGEE. Deletions cut 4 bases from V and 6 bases from J, with 17 bases between. The CDR3 DNA reads TGTGCCAGCAGCACGAGCTGGACAGTCGGTCAGCCCCAGCATTTT. Protein product: CASSTSWTVGQPQHF. The full variable domain, completed using reference TRBV9 and TRBJ1-5, is DSGVTQTPKHLITATGQRVTLRCSPRSGDLSVYWYQQSLDQGLQFLIQYYNGEERAKGNILERFSAQQFPDLHSELNLSSLELGDSALYFCASSTSWTVGQPQHFGDGTRLSIL.

This clonotype was detected ten times or more. The chain joins TRBV20-1 to TRBJ2-5, with D tentatively TRBD2 (5 bases). The ends were cut back, 3 bases at V and 7 bases at J, with 18 bases in the middle. CDR1 is DFQATT, CDR2 SNEGSKA, per germline (reference sequence). The CDR3 covers 14 residues. This CDR3 is CSASGRVIEGTQYF. Written as DNA, the CDR3 is TGCAGTGCTAGTGGTCGGGTAATTGAGGGGACCCAGTACTTC.

This clonotype was seen many times. The chain recombines TRBV18 with TRBJ1-4; D gene unclear. CDR3 length equals 15 residues. V lost 4 bases and J 8 bases, leaving 17 bases between the germline ends. Germline V gives CDR1 KGHSH, CDR2 LQKENI. In DNA form, the CDR3 reads TGTGCCAGCTCACTAGACATCTTGGCCAACGAAAAACTGTTTTTT. Translated, it gives CASSLDILANEKLFF.

This clonotype was observed a single time. A read error is possible here, since a much larger clone lies one base away. J is TRBJ2-7 and V is TRBV18; TRBD2 agrees at 8 bases. The CDR3 length is 15 residues. Per germline, CDR1 KGHSH and CDR2 LQKENI. The CDR3 DNA sequence: TGTGCCAGCTCACCCCTAGCGGGTGAGTCCTTCGAGCAGTACTTC. Translating gives CASSPLAGESFEQYF.

The sample holds many counts of this clonotype. This CDR3 reads CASSLGTRLADEQYF. The CDR3 DNA reads TGTGCCAGCAGTTTAGGAACGCGACTAGCTGACGAGCAGTACTTC. The chain links TRBV12-3 or TRBV12-4 to TRBJ2-7; TRBD2 aligns across 7 bases. After removal of 1 base from V and 5 bases from J, the junction contained 8 bases not matched to a gene. This CDR3 spans 15 amino acids.

This clonotype has a handful of counts. V and J are TRBV3-1 and TRBJ2-5; TRBD2 matches at 14 bases. V lost 1 base, J lost 5 bases, and 15 bases stayed unmatched. The CDR3 has 20 amino acids. Germline lookup yields CDR1 LGHDT and CDR2 YNNKEL (reference sequence). For the CDR3, the DNA is TGTGCCAGCAGCCAAGGAGGGACTAGCGGGAGTCGGGCTGTCAGGGAGACCCAGTACTTC. Translating gives CASSQGGTSGSRAVRETQYF.

The chain links TRBV5-1 to TRBJ2-7; D is possibly TRBD1 (5 bases). Between the trimmed V and J ends, which lost 0 bases and 1 base, there was a span of 11 bases. The CDR3 consists of 15 residues. CDR1 and CDR2 from the germline V gene are SGHRS and YFSETQ. CDR3: CASSLAGSGSYEQYF. CDR3 sequence (DNA): TGCGCCAGCAGCTTGGCCGGGTCAGGGTCCTACGAGCAGTACTTC.

The table lists this clonotype with many counts. V is TRBV7-2 and J is TRBJ2-5; a possible D gene is TRBD1 (6 bases). Germline-derived CDR1 and CDR2 are SGHTA and FQGNSA. V gave up 5 bases and J gave up 2 bases, with 12 bases separating them. CDR3 length: 14 residues. Here the CDR3 reads CASSPPGHQETQYF. The CDR3 region has the DNA TGTGCCAGCAGCCCACCGGGACATCAAGAGACCCAGTACTTC.

This chain connects TRBV20-1 to TRBJ2-7; 8 bases fit TRBD1. This CDR3 contains 12 residues. The germline V gene has CDR1 DFQATT and CDR2 SNEGSKA (reference sequence). V lost 5 bases to trimming and J lost 3 bases; unmatched junction nucleotides: 3. CDR3 loop: CSAQTGDYEQYF. CDR3 bases: TGCAGTGCTCAGACAGGGGACTACGAGCAGTACTTC.

This clonotype was observed a few times. The chain links TRBV9 to TRBJ2-1, with TRBD2 matching 12 bases. Germline V gene sequence: CDR1 SGDLS, CDR2 YYNGEE. V shed 0 bases, J shed 7 bases, and the junction held 5 bases outside the gene matches. The CDR3 sequence is 16 residues long. CDR3 in DNA: TGTGCCAGCAGCGTAGGTAGGACTAGCGGGAAAAATGAGCAGTTCTTC. This sequence encodes CASSVGRTSGKNEQFF.

This clonotype has at least ten counts. This chain uses TRBV7-6 with TRBJ1-1; no definite D call. The CDR3 covers 13 residues. The V end was cut by 0 bases, the J end by 8 bases, with 10 bases between. Germline lookup yields CDR1 SGHVS and CDR2 FNYEAQ. The CDR3 region is CASSLATDTEAFF. The CDR3 coding sequence is TGTGCCAGCAGCTTAGCGACGGATACCGAAGCTTTCTTT.

The chain carries TRBV10-3 and TRBJ2-2; D not resolved. This CDR3 has 14 amino acids. V shed 4 bases and J shed 1 base, with 7 bases lying between them. CDR1 is ENHRY and CDR2 is SYGVKD in the germline V gene. CDR3 sequence: CAISGNRNTGELFF. CDR3 nucleotide sequence: TGTGCCATCAGTGGTAATAGGAACACCGGGGAGCTGTTTTTT.

This clonotype has at least ten counts. The chain carries TRBV28 and TRBJ2-1, with 7 nucleotides matching TRBD1. Germline trimming cut 2 bases from V and 9 bases from J; bases unmatched to any gene: 10. Per germline, CDR1 MDHEN and CDR2 SYDVKM. This CDR3 is built from 15 residues. CDR3 residues: CASSLRGRGRGEQFF. In nucleotides, the CDR3 is TGTGCCAGCAGTTTAAGGGGAAGGGGGCGAGGTGAGCAGTTCTTC.

The gene calls are TRBV4-3 and TRBJ2-3; D call uncertain. There are 13 residues in the CDR3. Trimming removed 2 bases at V and 3 bases at J, with 6 bases between. CDR1 is LGHNA and CDR2 is YSLEER in the germline V gene. This CDR3 is CASSQFRTDTQYF. The CDR3 region has the DNA TGCGCCAGCAGCCAATTTCGAACAGATACGCAGTATTTT.

The chain links TRBV6-2 or TRBV6-3 to TRBJ2-1; 14 nucleotides agree with TRBD2. The germline V gene encodes CDR1 MNHEY and CDR2 SVGEGT. The length of the CDR3 is 17 residues. J was trimmed by 2 bases and V by 6 bases; bases with no gene match: 6. CDR3 bases: TGTGCCAGCAGAGCCAGACTAGCGGGAGGGGCCTACAATGAGCAGTTCTTC. The encoded protein is CASRARLAGGAYNEQFF.

The chain recombines TRBV20-1 with TRBJ1-1, with D possibly being TRBD1 (6 bases). V was trimmed by 5 bases and J by 5 bases, leaving 15 bases between them. This CDR3 is 13 amino acids long. Germline CDR1 reads DFQATT; CDR2 reads SNEGSKA (reference sequence). The chain's CDR3 is CSAFRGARTEAFF. In nucleotides, the CDR3 is TGCAGTGCTTTCAGGGGAGCCAGAACTGAAGCTTTCTTT.

Only a few counts were recorded for this clonotype. V usage is TRBV29-1 and J usage is TRBJ2-7, with TRBD2 identical over 10 bases. The junction had 3 bases not matched to a gene; V was cut back by 4 bases and J by 3 bases. There are 13 residues in the CDR3. The germline gives CDR1 SQVTM, CDR2 ANQGSEA. CDR3 nucleotide sequence: TGCAGCGTTGTACTAGCGGGATTCTACGAGCAGTACTTC. Its translation is CSVVLAGFYEQYF.